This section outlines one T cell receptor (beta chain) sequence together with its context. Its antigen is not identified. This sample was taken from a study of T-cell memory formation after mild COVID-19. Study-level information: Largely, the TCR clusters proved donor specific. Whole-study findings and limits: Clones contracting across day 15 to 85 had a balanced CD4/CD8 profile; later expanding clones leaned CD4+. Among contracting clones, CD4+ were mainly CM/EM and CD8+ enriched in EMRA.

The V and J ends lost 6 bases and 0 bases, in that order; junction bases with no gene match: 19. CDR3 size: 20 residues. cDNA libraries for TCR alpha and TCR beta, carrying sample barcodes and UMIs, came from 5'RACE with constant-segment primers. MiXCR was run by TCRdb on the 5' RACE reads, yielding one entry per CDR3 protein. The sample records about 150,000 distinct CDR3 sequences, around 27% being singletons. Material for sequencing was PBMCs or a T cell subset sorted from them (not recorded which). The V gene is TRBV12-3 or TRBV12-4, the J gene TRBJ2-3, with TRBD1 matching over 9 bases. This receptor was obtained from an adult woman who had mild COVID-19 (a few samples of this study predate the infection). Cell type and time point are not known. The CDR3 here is CASRPYTGTGTKSSTDTQYF. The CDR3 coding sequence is TGTGCCAGCAGACCATACACCGGGACAGGGACAAAATCCAGCACAGATACGCAGTATTTT.